The text below deals with one T cell receptor beta chain. Its specificity is unknown. These data belong to a study of blood T cells in healthy people across ages. Notes on the study in general: Long-lived and aged donors differed, with more naive CD4+ cells and higher diversity in the long-lived.

This CDR3 has 14 residues. Trimming stripped 7 bases from V and 2 bases from J, with 16 bases between. The germline V gene encodes CDR1 SGHRS and CDR2 YFSETQ. With a J-beta primer mix and a sample-barcoded 5' primer, a second PCR ran about 7 to 12 cycles. Researchers report that a template-switch adaptor with 12 random nucleotides tagged each cDNA molecule. Each CDR3 protein gets one entry after TCRdb re-called the 5' RACE reads with MiXCR. The sample consists of about 970,000 distinct CDR3 sequences, approximately 50% of them appearing once. This TCR derives from a woman aged 55-69 years in good health. The sequencing input was blood. The chain recombines TRBV5-1 with TRBJ2-7; D is ambiguous. The CDR3 DNA is TGCGCCAGCGCGACGGGCGGATCCCCCTACGAGCAGTACTTC. Protein product: CASATGGSPYEQYF.